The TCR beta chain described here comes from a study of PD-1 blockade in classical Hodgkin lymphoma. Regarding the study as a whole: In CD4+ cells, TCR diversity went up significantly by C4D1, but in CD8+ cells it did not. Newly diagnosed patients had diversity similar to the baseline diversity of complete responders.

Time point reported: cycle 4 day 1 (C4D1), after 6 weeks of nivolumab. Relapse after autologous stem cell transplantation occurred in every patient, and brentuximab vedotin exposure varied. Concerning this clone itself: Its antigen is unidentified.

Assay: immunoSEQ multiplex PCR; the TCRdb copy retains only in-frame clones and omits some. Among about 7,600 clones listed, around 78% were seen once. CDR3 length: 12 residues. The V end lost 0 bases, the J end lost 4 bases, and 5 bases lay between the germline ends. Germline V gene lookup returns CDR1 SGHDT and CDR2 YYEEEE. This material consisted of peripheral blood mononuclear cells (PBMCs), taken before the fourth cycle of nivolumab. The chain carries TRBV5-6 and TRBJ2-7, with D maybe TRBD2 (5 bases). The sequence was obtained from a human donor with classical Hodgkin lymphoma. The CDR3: CASSLGGYEQYF. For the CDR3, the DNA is TGTGCCAGCAGCTTGGGAGGGTACGAGCAGTACTTC.